What follows are 25 T cell receptor beta chains derived from one specimen sequenced in a study of somatic mutations in cytotoxic T cells in rheumatoid arthritis. Here immunoSEQ multiplex PCR was the method, and the copy in TCRdb shows in-frame clones only, minus some. This table holds 13,000 to 15,000 clones, roughly three quarters found once. Sample: CD8+ T cells sorted from blood. The origin of the receptors is an adult with rheumatoid arthritis.

This clone was seen only a few times. V is TRBV2 and J is TRBJ2-7, with a tentative D call TRBD2 (5 bases). The CDR3 consists of 13 residues. Trimming removed 11 bases from V and 4 bases from J, with 18 bases in between. The V gene's germline CDR1 is SNHLY and CDR2 FYNNEI. The DNA of the CDR3 is TGTGCCGAGGGCAGGCCAACCGGGTACGAGCAGTACTTC. It codes for CAEGRPTGYEQYF.

This chain joins TRBV27 and TRBJ2-7; 10 positions match TRBD2. The junction had 11 bases not matched to a gene; V was cut back by 8 bases and J by 4 bases. Germline assignment: CDR1 MNHEY and CDR2 SMNVEV (reference sequence). The CDR3 has 15 amino acids. The CDR3 region has the DNA TGTGCCAGCGGCATCTCGAGCGGGAGGGGTTACGAGCAGTACTTC. It specifies CASGISSGRGYEQYF.

The CDR3 DNA sequence: TGCGCCAGCAGCTCCGGGACAGCAGATAATGAAAAACTGTTTTTT. Its translation is CASSSGTADNEKLFF. The J gene is TRBJ1-4, the V gene TRBV5-1; 7 nucleotides align to TRBD1. Germline-derived CDR1 and CDR2 are SGHRS and YFSETQ. V lost 3 bases and J lost 4; bases outside the gene matches: 6. This CDR3 comprises 15 residues.

The rearrangement uses TRBV13 and TRBJ2-3; tentative D call: TRBD2 (6 bases). This CDR3 comprises 16 residues. The germline V gene has CDR1 PRHDT and CDR2 FYEKMQ (reference sequence). The germline V and J ends were trimmed by 5 bases and 1 base, with 16 bases remaining between them. The CDR3 region is CASSPGGEFRTDTQYF. The CDR3 DNA is TGTGCCAGCAGCCCCGGAGGGGAGTTCCGCACAGATACGCAGTATTTT.

This chain links TRBV7-8 with TRBJ2-2; 16 nucleotides match TRBD2. Germline CDR1 SGHVS, CDR2 FQNEAQ. The ends lost 8 bases at V and 1 base at J; junction bases unmatched: 10. CDR3 length: 19 residues. The CDR3 nucleotides are TGTGCCAGCGAAGGGACTAGCGGGAGGGGATTATGGAACACCGGGGAGCTGTTTTTT. This translates into CASEGTSGRGLWNTGELFF.

Only one count was recorded for this clone. This chain joins TRBV7-8 and TRBJ2-5; D gene ambiguous. This CDR3 region has 14 residues. V lost 1 base and J 4 bases, leaving 10 bases between the germline ends. Germline V gene sequence: CDR1 SGHVS, CDR2 FQNEAQ. The CDR3 protein is CASSLEGGTETQYF. The CDR3 nucleotides are TGTGCCAGCAGCTTAGAGGGCGGTACAGAGACCCAGTACTTC. The complete variable domain, with remaining parts taken from reference TRBV7-8 and TRBJ2-5, reads GAGVSQSPRYKVAKRGQDVALRCDPISGHVSLFWYQQALGQGPEFLTYFQNEAQLDKSGLPSDRFFAERPEGSVSTLKIQRTQQEDSAVYLCASSLEGGTETQYFGPGTRLLVL.

CDR3 amino acids: CASRLSWDYNEQFF. CDR3 nucleotides: TGTGCCAGCAGGCTTTCGTGGGACTACAATGAGCAGTTCTTC. J is TRBJ2-1 and V is TRBV28; no firm D call. The V end was cut by 6 bases, the J end by 3 bases, with 12 bases between. This CDR3 is 14 amino acids long. Germline values: CDR1 MDHEN, CDR2 SYDVKM. The full variable domain, with the rest looked up from reference TRBV28 and TRBJ2-1, is DVKVTQSSRYLVKRTGEKVFLECVQDMDHENMFWYRQDPGLGLRLIYFSYDVKMKEKGDIPEGYSVSREKKERFSLILESASTNQTSMYLCASRLSWDYNEQFFGPGTRLTVL.

The rearrangement uses TRBV7-8 and TRBJ1-3; the D gene is possibly TRBD1 (6 bases). Trimming removed 3 bases from V and 1 base from J, with 16 bases in between. This CDR3 is built from 17 residues. CDR1 is SGHVS, CDR2 FQNEAQ, per germline. The CDR3 DNA reads as TGTGCCAGCAGCTTCGGGACAATAATTTCATCTGGAAACACCATATATTTT. This gives the protein CASSFGTIISSGNTIYF.

The rearrangement uses TRBV4-2 and TRBJ2-2; D ambiguous. V lost 0 bases and J lost 2, with 7 bases in between. The CDR3 runs 15 residues. Per the germline V gene, CDR1 is LGHNA and CDR2 is YNFKEQ. As DNA, the CDR3 is TGTGCCAGCAGCCAAGATCTCGGTAACACCGGGGAGCTGTTTTTT. Translation: CASSQDLGNTGELFF.

This clone came up a few times. This CDR3 is also generated by other DNA sequences in the sample. The chain uses TRBV19 and TRBJ1-5; 8 bases agree with TRBD1. Germline lookup yields CDR1 LNHDA and CDR2 SQIVND (reference sequence). The CDR3 runs 15 residues. Trimming at V came to 5 bases and at J to 2 bases, leaving 5 bases not matched to a gene. The CDR3, as DNA: TGTGCCAGTAGTCCGTGGGGACAGGGCAATCAGCCCCAGCATTTT. Amino acids: CASSPWGQGNQPQHF.

The chain links TRBV5-6 to TRBJ1-2, with 10 bases matching TRBD1. The CDR3 covers 15 residues. Germline CDR1 reads SGHDT; CDR2 reads YYEEEE. After removal of 3 bases from V and 4 bases from J, the junction contained 6 bases not matched to a gene. In nucleotides, the CDR3 is TGTGCCAGCAGCTCCGGGACAGGGGTTGTCTATGGCTACACCTTC. Protein: CASSSGTGVVYGYTF. Filled out from reference TRBV5-6 and TRBJ1-2, the complete variable domain reads DAGVTQSPTHLIKTRGQQVTLRCSPKSGHDTVSWYQQALGQGPQFIFQYYEEEERQRGNFPDRFSGHQFPNYSSELNVNALLLGDSALYLCASSSGTGVVYGYTFGSGTRLTVV.

The V call is TRBV7-9, the J call TRBJ1-1; D is unclear. This CDR3 contains 13 residues. Trimming took 2 bases from V and 7 from J, leaving 11 bases between them. Germline CDR1 is SEHNR and CDR2 is FQNEAQ (reference sequence). In DNA, the CDR3 is TGTGCCAGCAGCTTAATTTTTCCGGATGAAGCTTTCTTT. It is translated as CASSLIFPDEAFF.

The chain uses TRBV27 and TRBJ1-6; D is perhaps TRBD1 (5 bases). CDR3 size: 15 residues. V lost 5 bases, J lost 7 bases, and 15 bases lay in between. Germline-derived CDR1 and CDR2 are MNHEY and SMNVEV (reference sequence). CDR3 amino acids: CASSPPQGVNSPLHF. The CDR3 DNA reads as TGTGCCAGCAGTCCCCCCCAGGGTGTCAATTCACCCCTCCACTTT.

The chain couples TRBV7-9 to TRBJ2-1; unclear D gene. Germline V gives CDR1 SEHNR, CDR2 FQNEAQ (reference sequence). Trimming removed 0 bases from V and 8 bases from J, with 11 bases in between. CDR3 length: 14 residues. The CDR3 DNA reads as TGTGCCAGCAGCTTAGCAGGGCCGGGCCATGAGCAGTTCTTC. Translation: CASSLAGPGHEQFF.

V is TRBV28 and J is TRBJ2-3; D is undetermined. The germline V and J ends were trimmed by 6 bases and 6 bases, with 7 bases remaining between them. The germline V gene encodes CDR1 MDHEN and CDR2 SYDVKM. CDR3 length equals 11 residues. In DNA, the CDR3 is TGTGCCAGCAGCCACGGGGATACGCAGTATTTT. Its translation: CASSHGDTQYF. The full variable domain, rest sourced from reference TRBV28 and TRBJ2-3, is DVKVTQSSRYLVKRTGEKVFLECVQDMDHENMFWYRQDPGLGLRLIYFSYDVKMKEKGDIPEGYSVSREKKERFSLILESASTNQTSMYLCASSHGDTQYFGPGTRLTVL.

Only a few counts were recorded for this clone. V is TRBV5-6 and J is TRBJ2-1, with a tentative D call TRBD2 (7 bases). Trimming cost V 0 bases and J 2 bases, with 15 bases left between them. CDR3 length equals 17 residues. CDR1 and CDR2 (germline): SGHDT, YYEEEE. The CDR3 sequence: CASSLGGWGGPYNEQFF. The CDR3 DNA reads TGTGCCAGCAGCTTGGGGGGATGGGGGGGCCCCTACAATGAGCAGTTCTTC.

The gene calls are TRBV10-1 and TRBJ2-7; 10 positions match TRBD1. Per the germline V gene, CDR1 is WNHNN and CDR2 is SYGVQD (reference sequence). The CDR3 extends over 15 amino acids. V trimming: 7 bases; J trimming: 4 bases; junction bases outside the gene matches: 10. The CDR3 loop is CASIRRDRGSYEQYF. CDR3 DNA: TGCGCCAGCATTCGCCGGGACAGGGGTTCGTACGAGCAGTACTTC.

This clone was picked up one time. The J gene is TRBJ2-6, the V gene TRBV7-9; possibly TRBD2 for D (5 bases). This CDR3 spans 15 amino acids. The ends were cut back, 3 bases at V and 7 bases at J, with 13 bases in the middle. Germline V gene lookup returns CDR1 SEHNR and CDR2 FQNEAQ (reference sequence). CDR3 DNA: TGTGCCAGCAGCTTTAGCGAGGCGTCCGCCAACGTCCTGACTTTC. Protein: CASSFSEASANVLTF.

The chain is built from TRBV5-1 and TRBJ1-2; 9 bases agree with TRBD1. Trimming took 2 bases from V and 7 from J; bases not matched to a gene: 6. The CDR3 consists of 14 residues. Germline lookup yields CDR1 SGHRS and CDR2 YFSETQ. The CDR3 protein is CASSLGQGNRGYTF. CDR3 coding DNA: TGCGCCAGCAGCTTAGGACAGGGGAACCGTGGCTACACCTTC.

The J gene is TRBJ2-7, the V gene TRBV27, with 8 bases identical to TRBD1. Germline CDR1 reads MNHEY; CDR2 reads SMNVEV (reference sequence). This CDR3 is built from 13 residues. V shed 4 bases, J shed 4 bases, and the junction held 3 bases outside the gene matches. The CDR3 region has the DNA TGTGCCAGCAGTTCAGGGGGCCCGTACGAGCAGTACTTC. Translation: CASSSGGPYEQYF.

The chain uses TRBV9 and TRBJ2-1; perhaps D is TRBD1 or TRBD2 (5 bases each). The CDR3 is 11 residues long. Germline V gene data show CDR1 as SGDLS and CDR2 as YYNGEE. CDR3 sequence (DNA): TGTTCTTCGGGGCCCTACAATGAGCAGTTCTTC. Its protein is CSSGPYNEQFF.

V and J are TRBV10-3 and TRBJ2-1; a weak D match, TRBD2 (5 bases). Trimming shortened V by 6 bases and J by 3 bases, and 12 bases separated the two germline ends. In germline, CDR1 is ENHRY, CDR2 SYGVKD. The CDR3 has 14 residues. The CDR3 nucleotides are TGTGCCATCAGGTCAGGACTCATCTACAATGAGCAGTTCTTC. Residues: CAIRSGLIYNEQFF.

V is TRBV5-4 and J is TRBJ2-7; no clear D. The V and J ends lost 6 bases and 5 bases respectively, with 18 bases between them. Germline values: CDR1 SGHNT, CDR2 YYREEE (reference sequence). This CDR3 contains 14 residues. The CDR3 region is CASNRKGFGDEQYF. CDR3 in DNA: TGTGCCAGCAACCGGAAAGGGTTTGGAGACGAGCAGTACTTC.

The chain has TRBV5-6 and TRBJ2-7; D is undetermined. V lost 2 bases and J lost 6, with 24 bases in between. The CDR3 totals 17 residues. Germline CDR1 is SGHDT and CDR2 is YYEEEE. The CDR3: CASSFFTQYAVRSEQYF. CDR3 nucleotide sequence: TGTGCCAGCAGCTTTTTCACCCAATACGCAGTAAGGAGCGAGCAGTACTTC.

The V call is TRBV9, the J call TRBJ2-6; D perhaps matches TRBD1 (6 bases). Germline V lookup: CDR1 SGDLS, CDR2 YYNGEE. The CDR3 runs to 17 residues. V was cut by 3 bases and J by 0 bases, with 13 bases left in between. The CDR3 reads CASSARRQASGANVLTF. For the CDR3, the DNA is TGTGCCAGCAGCGCGAGGAGACAGGCCTCTGGGGCCAACGTCCTGACTTTC.